These 2 T cell receptor beta chains originate from one sample sequenced in a study of shared clonotypes between healthy human individuals. TCRdb's copy holds only in-frame clones and misses some; the assay was immunoSEQ multiplex PCR. The data show approximately 1,500,000 clones, around 97% seen once. What was sequenced was naive CD4+ T cells sorted from blood. The subset: CD45RA+ positively selected. The origin of the receptors is a man aged 30 to 45 in good health.

J is TRBJ2-7 and V is TRBV5-1, with 7 nucleotides matching TRBD1. The CDR3 extends over 15 amino acids. The V gene's germline CDR1 is SGHRS and CDR2 YFSETQ. J lost 2 bases, V lost 0 bases, and 5 bases had no gene match. This CDR3 is CASSLGPGQPYEQYF. In nucleotides, the CDR3 is TGCGCCAGCAGCTTGGGCCCGGGACAGCCCTACGAGCAGTACTTC.

The J gene is TRBJ2-2, the V gene TRBV2; tentative D call: TRBD2 (6 bases). Trimming cost V 5 bases and J 5 bases, with 15 bases left between them. The germline CDR1 and CDR2 sequences are SNHLY and FYNNEI. There are 15 residues in the CDR3. The chain's CDR3 is CASSLTRERTGELFF. The DNA of the CDR3 is TGTGCCAGCAGTCTGACTAGGGAGAGAACCGGGGAGCTGTTTTTT.